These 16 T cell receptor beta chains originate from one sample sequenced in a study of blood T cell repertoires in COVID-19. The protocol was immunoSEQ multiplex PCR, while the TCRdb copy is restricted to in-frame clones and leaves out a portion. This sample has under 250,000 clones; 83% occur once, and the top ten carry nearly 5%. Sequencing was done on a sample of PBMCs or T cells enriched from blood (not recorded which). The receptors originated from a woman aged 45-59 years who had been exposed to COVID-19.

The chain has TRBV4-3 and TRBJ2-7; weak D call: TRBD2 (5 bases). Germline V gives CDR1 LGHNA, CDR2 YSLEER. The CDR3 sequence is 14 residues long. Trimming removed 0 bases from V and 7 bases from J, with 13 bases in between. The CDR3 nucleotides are TGCGCCAGCAGCCAAGATGGCGGGCTTTCGGAGCAGTACTTC. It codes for CASSQDGGLSEQYF.

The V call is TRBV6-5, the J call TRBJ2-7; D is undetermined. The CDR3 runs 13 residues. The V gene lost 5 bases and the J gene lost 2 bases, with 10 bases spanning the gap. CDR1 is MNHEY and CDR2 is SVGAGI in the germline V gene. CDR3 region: CASSTESPYEQYF. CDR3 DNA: TGTGCCAGCAGTACAGAAAGCCCCTACGAGCAGTACTTC.

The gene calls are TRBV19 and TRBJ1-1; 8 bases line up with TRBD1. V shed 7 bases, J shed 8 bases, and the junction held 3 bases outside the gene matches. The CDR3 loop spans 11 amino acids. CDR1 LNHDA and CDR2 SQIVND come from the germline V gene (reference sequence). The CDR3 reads CASTRTGEAFF. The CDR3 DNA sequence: TGTGCCAGTACCCGGACAGGGGAAGCTTTCTTT.

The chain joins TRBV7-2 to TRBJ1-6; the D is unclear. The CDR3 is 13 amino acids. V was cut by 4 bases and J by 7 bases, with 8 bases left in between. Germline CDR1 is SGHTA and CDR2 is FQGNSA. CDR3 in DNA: TGTGCCAGCAGCTCCACAGTGAATTCACCCCTCCACTTT. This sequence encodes CASSSTVNSPLHF.

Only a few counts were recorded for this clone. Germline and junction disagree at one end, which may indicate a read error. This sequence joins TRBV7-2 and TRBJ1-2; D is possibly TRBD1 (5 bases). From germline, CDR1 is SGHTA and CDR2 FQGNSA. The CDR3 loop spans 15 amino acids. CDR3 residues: CASSPQDGGERGYQF. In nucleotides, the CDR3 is TGTGCCAGCAGCCCCCAGGACGGGGGTGAAAGGGGCTACCAGTTC.

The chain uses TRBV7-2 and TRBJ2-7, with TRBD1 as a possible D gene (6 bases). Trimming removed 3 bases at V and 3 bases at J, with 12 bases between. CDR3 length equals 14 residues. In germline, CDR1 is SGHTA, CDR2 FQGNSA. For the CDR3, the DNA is TGTGCCAGCAGCTTTCATGGACAGAACTACGAGCAGTACTTC. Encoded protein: CASSFHGQNYEQYF.

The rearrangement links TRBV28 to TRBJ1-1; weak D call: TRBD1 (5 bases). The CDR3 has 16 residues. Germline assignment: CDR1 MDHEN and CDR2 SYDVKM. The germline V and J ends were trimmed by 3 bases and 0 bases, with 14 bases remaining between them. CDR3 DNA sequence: TGTGCCAGCAGTTTTGAAAACAGGTTGATGAACACTGAAGCTTTCTTT. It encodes CASSFENRLMNTEAFF. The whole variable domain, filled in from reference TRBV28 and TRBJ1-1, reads DVKVTQSSRYLVKRTGEKVFLECVQDMDHENMFWYRQDPGLGLRLIYFSYDVKMKEKGDIPEGYSVSREKKERFSLILESASTNQTSMYLCASSFENRLMNTEAFFGQGTRLTVV.

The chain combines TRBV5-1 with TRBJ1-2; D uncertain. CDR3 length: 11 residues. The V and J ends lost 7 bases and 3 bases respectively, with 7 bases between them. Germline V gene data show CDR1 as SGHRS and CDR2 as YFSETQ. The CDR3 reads CASGEDYGYTF. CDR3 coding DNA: TGCGCCAGCGGGGAGGACTATGGCTACACCTTC. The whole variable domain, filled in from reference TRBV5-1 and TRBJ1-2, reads KAGVTQTPRYLIKTRGQQVTLSCSPISGHRSVSWYQQTPGQGLQFLFEYFSETQRNKGNFPGRFSGRQFSNSRSEMNVSTLELGDSALYLCASGEDYGYTFGSGTRLTVV.

Written as DNA, the CDR3 is TGTGCCTGGGAAGGAGGGGACACCGGGGAGCTGTTTTTT. It encodes CAWEGGDTGELFF. This chain links TRBV30 with TRBJ2-2, with TRBD2 as a possible D gene (6 bases). Trimming pared 5 bases from V and 3 bases from J, leaving 10 bases between. This CDR3 is built from 13 residues. From germline, CDR1 is GTSNPN and CDR2 SVGIG (reference sequence). Full variable domain (rest looked up from reference TRBV30 and TRBJ2-2): SQTIHQWPATLVQPVGSPLSLECTVEGTSNPNLYWYRQAAGRGLQLLFYSVGIGQISSEVPQNLSASRPQDRQFILSSKKLLLSDSGFYLCAWEGGDTGELFFGEGSRLTVL.

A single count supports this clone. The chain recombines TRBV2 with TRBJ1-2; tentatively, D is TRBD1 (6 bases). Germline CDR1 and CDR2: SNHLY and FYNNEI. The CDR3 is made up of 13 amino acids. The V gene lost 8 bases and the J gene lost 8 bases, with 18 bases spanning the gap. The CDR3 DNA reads TGTGCCAGCCGATTACAGGGAACTCGCGGCTACACCTTC. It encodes CASRLQGTRGYTF.

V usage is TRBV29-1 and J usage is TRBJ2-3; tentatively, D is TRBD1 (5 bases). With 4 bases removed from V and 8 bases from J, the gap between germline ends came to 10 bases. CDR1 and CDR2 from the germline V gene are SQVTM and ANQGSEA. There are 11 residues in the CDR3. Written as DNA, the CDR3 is TGCAGCGTTGGGGGCCTGGGTACGCAGTATTTT. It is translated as CSVGGLGTQYF.

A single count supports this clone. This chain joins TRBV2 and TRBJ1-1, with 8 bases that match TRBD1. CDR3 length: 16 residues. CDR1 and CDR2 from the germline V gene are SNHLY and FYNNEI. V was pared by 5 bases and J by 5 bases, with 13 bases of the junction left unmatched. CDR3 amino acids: CASSFRPRQGRTEAFF. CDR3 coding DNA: TGTGCCAGCAGTTTCCGTCCGAGACAGGGGCGGACTGAAGCTTTCTTT.

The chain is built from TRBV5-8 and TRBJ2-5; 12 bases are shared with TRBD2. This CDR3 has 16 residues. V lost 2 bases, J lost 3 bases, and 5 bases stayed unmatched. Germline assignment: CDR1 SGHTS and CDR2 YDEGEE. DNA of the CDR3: TGTGCCAGCAGCTTTCTAGCGGGGGGGAAGGAAGAGACCCAGTACTTC. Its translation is CASSFLAGGKEETQYF. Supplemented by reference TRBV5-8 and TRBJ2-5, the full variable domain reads EAGVTQSPTHLIKTRGQQATLRCSPISGHTSVYWYQQALGLGLQFLLWYDEGEERNRGNFPPRFSGRQFPNYSSELNVNALELEDSALYLCASSFLAGGKEETQYFGPGTRLLVL.

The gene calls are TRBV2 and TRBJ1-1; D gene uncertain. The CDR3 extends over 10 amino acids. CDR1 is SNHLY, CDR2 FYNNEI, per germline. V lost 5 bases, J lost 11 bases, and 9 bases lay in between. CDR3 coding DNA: TGTGCCAGCAGTCTGGCATACGCTTTCTTT. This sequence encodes CASSLAYAFF.

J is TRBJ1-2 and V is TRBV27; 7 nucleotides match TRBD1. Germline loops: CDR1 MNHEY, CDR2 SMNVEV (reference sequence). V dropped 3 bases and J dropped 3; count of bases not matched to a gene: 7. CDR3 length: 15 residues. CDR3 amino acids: CASSFGQEGDYGYTF. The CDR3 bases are TGTGCCAGCAGTTTTGGACAGGAAGGAGACTATGGCTACACCTTC.

CDR3 nucleotides: TGTGCCAGCACCCCGGGAAGCTCCTATAATTCACCCCTCCACTTT. Protein sequence: CASTPGSSYNSPLHF. The gene calls are TRBV7-2 and TRBJ1-6, with D unclear. Germline V gene lookup returns CDR1 SGHTA and CDR2 FQGNSA. The CDR3 runs 15 residues. The V gene lost 7 bases and the J gene lost 0 bases, with 10 bases spanning the gap.